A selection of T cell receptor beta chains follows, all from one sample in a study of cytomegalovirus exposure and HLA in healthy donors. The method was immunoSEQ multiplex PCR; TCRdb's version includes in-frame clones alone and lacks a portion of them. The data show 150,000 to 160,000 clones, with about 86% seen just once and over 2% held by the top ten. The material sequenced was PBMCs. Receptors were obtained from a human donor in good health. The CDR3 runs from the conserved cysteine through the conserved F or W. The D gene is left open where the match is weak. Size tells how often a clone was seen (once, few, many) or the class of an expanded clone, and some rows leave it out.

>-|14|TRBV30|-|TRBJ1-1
CAWRIQGRNTEAFF
TGTGCCTGGAGGATCCAGGGTAGGAACACTGAAGCTTTCTTT
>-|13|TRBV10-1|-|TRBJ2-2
CASNDRNTGELFF
TGCGCCAGCAACGACAGAAACACCGGGGAGCTGTTTTTT
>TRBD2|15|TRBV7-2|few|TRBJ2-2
CASSLGTSVTGELFF
TGTGCCAGCAGCTTAGGGACTAGCGTGACCGGGGAGCTGTTTTTT
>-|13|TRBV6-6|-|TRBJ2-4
CASSHGQLNIQYF
TGTGCCAGCAGCCACGGACAGCTAAACATTCAGTACTTC
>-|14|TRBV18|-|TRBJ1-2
CASSPGDFGAGYTF
TGTGCCAGCTCACCAGGGGACTTTGGTGCTGGCTACACCTTC
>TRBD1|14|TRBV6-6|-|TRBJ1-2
CASSDHGTDYGYTF
TGTGCCAGCAGTGACCACGGGACAGACTATGGCTACACCTTC
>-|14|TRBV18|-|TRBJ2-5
CASSPVQTQETQYF
TGTGCCAGCTCACCCGTACAGACACAAGAGACCCAGTACTTC
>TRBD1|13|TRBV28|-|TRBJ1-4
CASSRDRDGKLFF
TGTGCCAGCAGTCGAGACAGGGATGGAAAACTGTTTTTT
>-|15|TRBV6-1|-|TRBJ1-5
CASSIQGYSNQPQHF
TGTGCCAGCAGCATACAGGGTTATAGCAATCAGCCCCAGCATTTT
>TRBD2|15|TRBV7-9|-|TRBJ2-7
CASSPGLADSYEQYF
TGTGCCAGCAGCCCCGGACTAGCGGACTCCTACGAGCAGTACTTC
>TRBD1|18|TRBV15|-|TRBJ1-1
CATSRGKGTGLMNTEAFF
TGTGCCACCAGCAGAGGCAAGGGGACAGGGCTCATGAACACTGAAGCTTTCTTT
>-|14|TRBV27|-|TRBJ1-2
CASALQGPNYGYTF
TGTGCCAGTGCCTTACAGGGTCCGAACTATGGCTACACCTTC
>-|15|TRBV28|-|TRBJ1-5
CASQRRIYSNQPQHF
TGTGCCAGCCAGAGGCGGATTTATAGCAATCAGCCCCAGCATTTT
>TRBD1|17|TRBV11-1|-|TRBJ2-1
CASSPFGTDFSYNEQFF
TGTGCCAGCAGCCCGTTCGGGACAGATTTTTCCTACAATGAGCAGTTCTTC
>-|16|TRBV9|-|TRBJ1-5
CASSVVGGARDQPQHF
TGTGCCAGCAGCGTAGTGGGGGGGGCTAGGGATCAGCCCCAGCATTTT
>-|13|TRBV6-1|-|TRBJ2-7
CASSEERQYEQYF
TGTGCCAGCAGTGAAGAACGACAGTACGAGCAGTACTTC
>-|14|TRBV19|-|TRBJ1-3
CASRPGNSGNTIYF
TGTGCCAGTAGACCGGGAAACTCTGGAAACACCATATATTTT
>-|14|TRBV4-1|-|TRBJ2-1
CASSQPLDYNEQFF
TGCGCCAGCAGCCAACCACTAGACTACAATGAGCAGTTCTTC
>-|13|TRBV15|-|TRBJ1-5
CATRRVGGQPQHF
TGTGCCACCCGGAGGGTTGGGGGGCAGCCCCAGCATTTT
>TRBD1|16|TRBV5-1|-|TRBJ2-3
CASSPPARDRARPQYF
TGCGCCAGCAGCCCTCCCGCCCGGGACAGGGCTCGACCGCAGTATTTT
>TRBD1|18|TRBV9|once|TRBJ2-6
CASSPRDRRLSGANVLTF
TGTGCCAGCAGCCCACGGGACAGACGTCTCTCTGGGGCCAACGTCCTGACTTTC
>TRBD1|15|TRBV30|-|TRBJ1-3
CAWSVRTGSGNTIYF
TGTGCCTGGAGTGTTCGGACAGGGTCTGGAAACACCATATATTTT
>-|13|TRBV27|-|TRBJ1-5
CASSLNRDQPQHF
TGTGCCAGCAGTTTGAACCGAGATCAGCCCCAGCATTTT
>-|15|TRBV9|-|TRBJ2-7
CASSPLPGSPYEQYF
TGTGCCAGCAGCCCCCTTCCGGGGTCCCCTTACGAGCAGTACTTC
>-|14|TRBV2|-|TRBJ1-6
CASSVGPGDSPLHF
TGTGCCAGCAGTGTAGGGCCCGGGGATTCACCCCTCCACTTT
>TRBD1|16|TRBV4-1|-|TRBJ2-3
CASSHPRQGLTDTQYF
TGCGCCAGCAGCCATCCCCGACAGGGGCTAACGGATACGCAGTATTTT
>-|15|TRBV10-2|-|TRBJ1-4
CASSEGHTTNEKLFF
TGCGCCAGCAGTGAAGGACACACAACTAATGAAAAACTGTTTTTT
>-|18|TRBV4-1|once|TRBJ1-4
CASSQVPRGFLTNEKLFF
TGCGCCAGCAGCCAAGTCCCCAGGGGTTTCCTCACTAATGAAAAACTGTTTTTT
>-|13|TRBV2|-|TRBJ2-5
CASSDEDMTTQYF
TGTGCCAGCAGTGATGAGGATATGACGACCCAGTACTTC
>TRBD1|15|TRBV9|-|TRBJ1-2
CASTPLGTGGRGYTF
TGTGCCAGCACCCCTCTTGGGACAGGGGGCCGGGGCTACACCTTC
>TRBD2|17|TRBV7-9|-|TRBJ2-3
CASSFPGLAGEADTQYF
TGTGCCAGCAGCTTCCCCGGACTAGCGGGAGAAGCAGATACGCAGTATTTT
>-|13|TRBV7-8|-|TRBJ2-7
CASSPTVSYEQYF
TGTGCCAGCAGCCCTACCGTCTCCTACGAGCAGTACTTC
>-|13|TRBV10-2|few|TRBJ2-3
CASSESRTEAQYF
TGCGCCAGCAGTGAGTCGAGGACGGAGGCGCAGTATTTT
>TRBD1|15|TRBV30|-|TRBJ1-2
CAWSGQGLSNYGYTF
TGTGCCTGGTCGGGACAGGGGTTGTCTAACTATGGCTACACCTTC
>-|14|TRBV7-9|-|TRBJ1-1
CASSLDRLNTEAFF
TGTGCCAGCAGCTTAGACAGACTGAACACTGAAGCTTTCTTT
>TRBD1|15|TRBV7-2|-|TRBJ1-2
CASSWEDRVRRGYTF
TGTGCCAGCAGCTGGGAGGACAGGGTTCGGCGAGGCTACACCTTC
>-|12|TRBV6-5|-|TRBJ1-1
CASKDMNTEAFF
TGTGCCAGCAAGGACATGAACACTGAAGCTTTCTTT
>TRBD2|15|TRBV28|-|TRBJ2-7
CASIPPRLAGYEQYF
TGTGCCAGCATCCCTCCCCGACTAGCGGGCTACGAGCAGTACTTC
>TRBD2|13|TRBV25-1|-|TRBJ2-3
CASSEGLAGVLYF
TGTGCCAGCAGTGAAGGGTTAGCGGGGGTGCTGTATTTT
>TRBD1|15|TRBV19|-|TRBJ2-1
CASGRGQGPHNEQFF
TGTGCCAGCGGTCGGGGACAGGGACCCCACAATGAGCAGTTCTTC
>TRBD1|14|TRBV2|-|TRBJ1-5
CASSRQGGNQPQHF
TGTGCCAGCAGCAGACAGGGTGGTAACCAGCCCCAGCATTTT
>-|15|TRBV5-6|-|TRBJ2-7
CASHNRRQVGAEQYF
TGTGCCAGCCACAATCGTCGACAGGTAGGGGCCGAGCAGTACTTC
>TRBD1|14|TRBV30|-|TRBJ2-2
CAAPGTANTGELFF
TGTGCCGCGCCCGGGACAGCGAACACCGGGGAGCTGTTTTTT
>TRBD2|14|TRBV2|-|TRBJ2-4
CASSGSGGPYIQYF
TGTGCCAGCAGCGGCAGCGGGGGGCCATACATTCAGTACTTC
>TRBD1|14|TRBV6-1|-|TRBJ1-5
CASSDMTGLKPQHF
TGTGCCAGCAGTGACATGACAGGGCTAAAGCCCCAGCATTTT
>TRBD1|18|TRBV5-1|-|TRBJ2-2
CASSLTVSGQGNTGELFF
TGCGCCAGCAGCTTGACGGTCTCGGGACAGGGGAACACCGGGGAGCTGTTTTTT
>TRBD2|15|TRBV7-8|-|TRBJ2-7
CASSARTSGDYEQYF
TGTGCCAGCAGCGCCAGGACTAGCGGAGACTACGAGCAGTACTTC
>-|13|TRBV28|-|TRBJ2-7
CASGGHASYEQYF
TGTGCCAGCGGCGGACATGCGTCCTACGAGCAGTACTTC
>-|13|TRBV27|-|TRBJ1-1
CASRAGARTEAFF
TGTGCCAGCAGGGCAGGGGCAAGAACTGAAGCTTTCTTT
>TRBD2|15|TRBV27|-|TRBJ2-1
CASQRGFGSYNEQFF
TGTGCCAGTCAGCGGGGATTTGGCTCCTACAATGAGCAGTTCTTC
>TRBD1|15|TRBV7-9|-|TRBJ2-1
CASSPKGQAYNEQFF
TGTGCCAGCAGCCCGAAGGGACAGGCCTACAATGAGCAGTTCTTC
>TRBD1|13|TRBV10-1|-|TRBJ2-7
CASKPRQGREQYF
TGCGCCAGCAAACCGAGACAGGGTCGCGAGCAGTACTTC
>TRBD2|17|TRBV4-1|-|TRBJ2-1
CASSQDPSSGGNNEQFF
TGCGCCAGCAGCCAAGATCCGTCTAGCGGGGGGAACAATGAGCAGTTCTTC
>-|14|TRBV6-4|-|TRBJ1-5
CASPVCSRNQPQHF
TGTGCCAGCCCCGTTTGTAGTCGCAATCAGCCCCAGCATTTT